This T cell receptor (beta chain) was profiled in a study of T cell repertoires in cytomegalovirus infection. The CDR3 runs to 14 residues. Trimming at V came to 0 bases and at J to 3 bases, leaving 5 bases not matched to a gene. The germline CDR1 and CDR2 sequences are DFQATT and SNEGSKA (reference sequence). TCRdb itself ran the reads through MiXCR, one entry per CDR3 protein. The sample yields approximately 350,000 distinct CDR3 sequences, about 32% seen once. In its sample, this clonotype was seen a few times. Its antigen remains unknown. The chain employs TRBV20-1 and TRBJ2-7; 7 positions agree with TRBD1. This specimen consisted of cultured PBMCs, obtained from culture after CMV antigen stimulation. The clonotype originates from a human donor in good health (CMV status not recorded). Some clones in this sample may be carry-over from other donors' samples. CDR3 loop: CSARDPGDSYEQYF. DNA of the CDR3: TGCAGTGCTAGAGATCCCGGGGACAGCTACGAGCAGTACTTC.